This is a list of T cell receptor beta chains from one sample in a study of cytomegalovirus exposure and HLA in healthy donors. The assay was immunoSEQ multiplex PCR, and TCRdb's table has in-frame clones only and misses some. Of under 70,000 clones listed, around 89% are singletons. The specimen sequenced was PBMCs. These receptors were collected from a young woman in good health and CMV-seronegative. Each CDR3 is given with its conserved first and last residue. D genes are given only for firm matches. Clone size is given for some rows only: seen once, a few or many times, or a class if the clone is expanded.

j_call | clone_size | v_call | d_call | cdr3_nt | cdr3_aa
TRBJ2-3 | - | TRBV6-5 | TRBD2 | TGTGCCAGCACAGGGCGGGGGACAGATACGCAGTATTTT | CASTGRGTDTQYF
TRBJ2-2 | once | TRBV27 | TRBD1 | TGTGCCAGCAGTATTCCAACCGGGACAGGGCCCGGGGAGCTGTTTTTT | CASSIPTGTGPGELFF
TRBJ2-1 | - | TRBV6-1 | - | TGTGCCAGCAGTGAACGGTTTGGCAGGGAAAATGAGCAGTTCTTC | CASSERFGRENEQFF
TRBJ2-2 | few | TRBV7-2 | - | TGTGCCAGCAGCTTAGTGGTAGCGAGCTGGAACACCGGGGAGCTGTTTTTT | CASSLVVASWNTGELFF
TRBJ1-4 | - | TRBV4-3 | - | TGCGCCAGCAGCCCAGAGGTAGGCGGCGCGGGCGAAAAACTGTTTTTT | CASSPEVGGAGEKLFF
TRBJ1-1 | - | TRBV27 | - | TGTGCCAGCAGAATCGTCCTGGACAGCTTGAACACTGAAGCTTTCTTT | CASRIVLDSLNTEAFF
TRBJ2-7 | - | TRBV10-3 | TRBD1 | TGTGCCATCAGAAGAACGACAGGGGCGGAGCAGTACTTC | CAIRRTTGAEQYF
TRBJ2-3 | - | TRBV9 | TRBD2 | TGTGCCAGCAGCTCACTAGCGGGAGGGGCAGATACGCAGTATTTT | CASSSLAGGADTQYF
TRBJ2-1 | - | TRBV2 | TRBD2 | TGTGCCACCAAAGTTAGTAGGACTAGCGGGAGTGGGGAGCAGTTCTTC | CATKVSRTSGSGEQFF
TRBJ2-1 | - | TRBV19 | TRBD1 | TGTGCCAGTAGTGCCCGACAGGGGATCGCTGAGCAGTTCTTC | CASSARQGIAEQFF
TRBJ2-7 | - | TRBV7-6 | TRBD1 | TGTGCCAGCAGCTCATGGACAGGGGGCGCAGAAGAGCAGTACTTC | CASSSWTGGAEEQYF
TRBJ2-5 | - | TRBV15 | TRBD1 | TGTGCCACCAGCAGAGAATGGACAGGGGGAGGAGAGACCCAGTACTTC | CATSREWTGGGETQYF
TRBJ1-5 | - | TRBV4-2 | - | TGTGCCAGCAGCCCGGGAGACCCTTATAGCAATCAGCCCCAGCATTTT | CASSPGDPYSNQPQHF
TRBJ1-2 | - | TRBV18 | TRBD1 | TGTGCCAGCTCACAAACCGGGACAGGGGACTATGGCTACACCTTC | CASSQTGTGDYGYTF
TRBJ2-2 | once | TRBV6-1 | - | TGTGCCAGCACGGATCGGGTTTGGAACACCGGGGAGCTGTTTTTT | CASTDRVWNTGELFF
TRBJ2-4 | - | TRBV15 | TRBD1 | TGTGCCACCAGCTATACGGACAGGAGAGCCAAAAACATTCAGTACTTC | CATSYTDRRAKNIQYF
TRBJ2-1 | - | TRBV9 | - | TGTGCCAGCAGCCGGTCAGGGGTAGGGTACAATGAGCAGTTCTTC | CASSRSGVGYNEQFF
TRBJ1-1 | - | TRBV5-6 | - | TGTGCCAGCAGCCAGATAACAGGGATCACTGAAGCTTTCTTT | CASSQITGITEAFF
TRBJ2-1 | - | TRBV6-5 | - | TGTGCCAGCAGTTACGGGCGGGTCACCAATGAGCAGTTCTTC | CASSYGRVTNEQFF
TRBJ2-7 | - | TRBV27 | - | TGTGCCAGCAGTCCCCTCGTACTAGCCTACGAGCAGTACTTC | CASSPLVLAYEQYF
TRBJ2-7 | - | TRBV28 | - | TGTGCCAGCAGTCTTGACAGCAGGCCCTACGAGCAGTACTTC | CASSLDSRPYEQYF
TRBJ2-1 | - | TRBV12-5 | TRBD1 | TGTGCTAGTGGTTTAGGGACAGCCTACAATGAGCAGTTCTTC | CASGLGTAYNEQFF
TRBJ2-7 | - | TRBV7-2 | TRBD2 | TGTGCCAGCACCGACGGGACTAGCGGGGGGAGGGCCTACGAGCAGTACTTC | CASTDGTSGGRAYEQYF
TRBJ2-1 | - | TRBV18 | - | TGTGCCAGCTCACTCTTGACGGACTCCCCTACCTACAATGAGCAGTTCTTC | CASSLLTDSPTYNEQFF
TRBJ2-7 | - | TRBV10-2 | TRBD1 | TGCGCCAGCAGTGATACAGGGGGCGCCCAGCTAAACGAGCAGTACTTC | CASSDTGGAQLNEQYF
TRBJ1-5 | - | TRBV19 | - | TGTGCCAGTAGCCACACTACAGGGTCCTATAGCAATCAGCCCCAGCATTTT | CASSHTTGSYSNQPQHF
TRBJ1-4 | - | TRBV7-2 | TRBD1 | TGTGCCAGCAGCTTCCAGGGGGTGGGTGAAAAACTGTTTTTT | CASSFQGVGEKLFF
TRBJ2-7 | - | TRBV5-8 | TRBD2 | TGTGCCAGCAGCTTCTCCGGGACTAGCGGGAGGGCCTTCTCCTACGAGCAGTACTTC | CASSFSGTSGRAFSYEQYF
TRBJ2-2 | - | TRBV5-1 | TRBD2 | TGCGCCAGCAGCTTCGGACTAGCTAACGGGGAGCTGTTTTTT | CASSFGLANGELFF
TRBJ2-2 | - | TRBV5-1 | - | TGCGCCAGCAGCTGGAGAGCCCTTACGACCGGCACCGGGGAGCTGTTTTTT | CASSWRALTTGTGELFF
TRBJ1-4 | - | TRBV4-3 | - | TGCGCCAGCAGCCAAGGGGCGGGTGAAAAACTGTTTTTT | CASSQGAGEKLFF
TRBJ1-5 | - | TRBV19 | - | TGTGCCAGTACCCCTACAGGGAGGGGTCAGCCCCAGCATTTT | CASTPTGRGQPQHF
TRBJ2-7 | - | TRBV7-8 | - | TGTGCCAGCAGCCCCGGAGGGGCGCTCAACGAGCAGTACTTC | CASSPGGALNEQYF
TRBJ2-3 | - | TRBV2 | - | TGTGCCAGCAGTGAACAGGGGAGAGATACGCAGTATTTT | CASSEQGRDTQYF
TRBJ2-7 | - | TRBV27 | TRBD1 | TGTGCCAGCAGTTTATCGGGGACAGGGGGCTCCGAGCAGTACTTC | CASSLSGTGGSEQYF
TRBJ2-3 | - | TRBV7-9 | TRBD2 | TGTGCCAGCAGCTCGACTAGCTGGTACACAGATACGCAGTATTTT | CASSSTSWYTDTQYF
TRBJ1-4 | - | TRBV5-1 | - | TGCGCCAGCAGCTTACTGGCAGGGAGGGGTGAAAAACTGTTTTTT | CASSLLAGRGEKLFF
TRBJ2-3 | - | TRBV10-3 | - | TGTGCCATCAGTCGGGGGGCCACCACAGATACGCAGTATTTT | CAISRGATTDTQYF
TRBJ1-3 | - | TRBV29-1 | TRBD1 | TGCAGCTGCGAGTACAGGGGTGGAAACACCATATATTTT | CSCEYRGGNTIYF
TRBJ1-2 | few | TRBV6-1 | TRBD1 | TGTGCCAGCAGTGAGACAGGGGGATATGGCTACACCTTC | CASSETGGYGYTF
TRBJ1-1 | - | TRBV18 | TRBD1 | TGTGCCAGCTCACGGGACAGGGGGCAGGACACTGAAGCTTTCTTT | CASSRDRGQDTEAFF
TRBJ2-3 | - | TRBV11-2 | - | TGTGCCAGCAGCCGCGCGGAGGGGTCCCGCACAGATACGCAGTATTTT | CASSRAEGSRTDTQYF
TRBJ2-3 | - | TRBV4-1 | - | TGCGCCAGCAGCCAAGTCGATTTAGGACTAAGTACAGATACGCAGTATTTT | CASSQVDLGLSTDTQYF
TRBJ1-6 | - | TRBV7-2 | - | TGTGCCAGCAGCTTATGGGGGCGGTCGATTAATTCACCCCTCCACTTT | CASSLWGRSINSPLHF
TRBJ2-7 | - | TRBV25-1 | - | TGTGCCAGCAGTGGGATCCGGGACTTCCCCTACGAGCAGTACTTC | CASSGIRDFPYEQYF
TRBJ1-2 | - | TRBV10-3 | TRBD1 | TGTGCCATCAGTAGGACAGGGGGCGAGCATGGCTACACCTTC | CAISRTGGEHGYTF
TRBJ2-5 | - | TRBV11-2 | TRBD2 | TGTGCCAGCAGCCCCCGGAAGACTAGCGGAGAAATTAGAGAGACCCAGTACTTC | CASSPRKTSGEIRETQYF
TRBJ2-3 | - | TRBV7-8 | TRBD2 | TGTGCCAGCAGCTTATCTAGCGGGGGCCTAGATACGCAGTATTTT | CASSLSSGGLDTQYF
TRBJ2-2 | - | TRBV11-3 | - | TGTGCCAGCAGCTCAAAGTCAAGGGGAAACACCGGGGAGCTGTTTTTT | CASSSKSRGNTGELFF
TRBJ2-7 | - | TRBV2 | TRBD1 | TGTGCCAGCTCGGACAGGGCGGTCATCTACGAGCAGTACTTC | CASSDRAVIYEQYF
TRBJ1-1 | - | TRBV25-1 | - | TGTGCCAGCAGTCCGGGACATCGGGCTTTCTTT | CASSPGHRAFF